This T cell receptor (beta chain) was found in a study of cytomegalovirus exposure and HLA in healthy donors. Study details: About 200 million T cells yielded more than 95 million unique TCR beta sequences, as an earlier analysis found. Study-wide results and limits: Several of the most significant clusters appeared, in a later analysis, to be linked to common viral pathogens.

For this clone: Its antigen is not known.

A multiplex PCR was run with 60 Vbeta primers and 13 Jbeta primers. Repertoires were generated with immunoSEQ multiplex PCR, while TCRdb's copy carries only in-frame clones and drops some. The sample yields 100,000 to 150,000 clones, of which the top ten take up over 1.5%. The germline gives CDR1 SGHTA, CDR2 FQGNSA. The trim removed 4 bases at V and 7 bases at J, leaving 14 bases unmatched. The CDR3 is 16 amino acids. Input material: PBMCs. The receptor was derived from a woman in her forties in good health and CMV-seropositive. V and J are TRBV7-2 and TRBJ2-3, with TRBD1 matching 7 bases. CDR3 bases: TGTGCCAGCAGCTACAGGGGTATACAGGGACGCAATACGCAGTATTTT. It codes for CASSYRGIQGRNTQYF.